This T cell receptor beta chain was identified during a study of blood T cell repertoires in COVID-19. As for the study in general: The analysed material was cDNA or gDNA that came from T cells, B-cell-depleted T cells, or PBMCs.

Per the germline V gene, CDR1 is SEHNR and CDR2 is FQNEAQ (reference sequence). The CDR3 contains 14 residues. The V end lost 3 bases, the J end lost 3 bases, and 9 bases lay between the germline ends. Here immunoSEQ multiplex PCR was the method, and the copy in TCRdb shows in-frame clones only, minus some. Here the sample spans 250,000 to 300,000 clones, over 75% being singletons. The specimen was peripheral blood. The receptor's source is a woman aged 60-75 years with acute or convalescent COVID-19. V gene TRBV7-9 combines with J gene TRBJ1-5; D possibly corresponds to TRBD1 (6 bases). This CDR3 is CASSFTGHNQPQHF. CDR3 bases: TGTGCCAGCAGCTTTACAGGGCACAATCAGCCCCAGCATTTT. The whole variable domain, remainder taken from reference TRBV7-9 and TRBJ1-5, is DTGVSQNPRHKITKRGQNVTFRCDPISEHNRLYWYRQTLGQGPEFLTYFQNEAQLEKSRLLSDRFSAERPKGSFSTLEIQRTEQGDSAMYLCASSFTGHNQPQHFGDGTRLSIL.